This T cell receptor beta chain stems from a study of tumor-infiltrating lymphocytes in primary liver carcinoma. DNA and RNA were both co-extracted from roughly 18-30 mg of bulk tissue that had not been sorted. This clonotype was picked up one time. A primer in the constant region served to generate TCR beta cDNA from about 470 ng of total RNA. Each TCR beta library was derived from three nested multiplex PCR rounds that employed slightly modified ARM-PCR. Investigators reported that the first two PCR rounds, at approximately 11 cycles each, used TRBV1-TRBV30 forward primers with a C-beta reverse primer. TCRdb reanalysed the multiplex PCR reads using MiXCR and keeps one entry per CDR3 protein. The sample comprises some 95,000 distinct CDR3 sequences, just under 70% of which are singletons, and more than 25% rests with the top ten. With 6 bases removed from V and 2 bases from J, the gap between germline ends came to 12 bases. The CDR3 consists of 13 residues. Germline CDR1 and CDR2: SQVTM and ANQGSEA.

Material: tumor-adjacent normal liver tissue. The chain couples TRBV29-1 to TRBJ2-3, with no clear D. The receptor comes from a man in his forties with primary liver carcinoma and hepatitis B virus infection. Here the CDR3 DNA reads TGCAGCGTGCGGCGGCCAGCCACAGATACGCAGTATTTT. Its translation is CSVRRPATDTQYF.